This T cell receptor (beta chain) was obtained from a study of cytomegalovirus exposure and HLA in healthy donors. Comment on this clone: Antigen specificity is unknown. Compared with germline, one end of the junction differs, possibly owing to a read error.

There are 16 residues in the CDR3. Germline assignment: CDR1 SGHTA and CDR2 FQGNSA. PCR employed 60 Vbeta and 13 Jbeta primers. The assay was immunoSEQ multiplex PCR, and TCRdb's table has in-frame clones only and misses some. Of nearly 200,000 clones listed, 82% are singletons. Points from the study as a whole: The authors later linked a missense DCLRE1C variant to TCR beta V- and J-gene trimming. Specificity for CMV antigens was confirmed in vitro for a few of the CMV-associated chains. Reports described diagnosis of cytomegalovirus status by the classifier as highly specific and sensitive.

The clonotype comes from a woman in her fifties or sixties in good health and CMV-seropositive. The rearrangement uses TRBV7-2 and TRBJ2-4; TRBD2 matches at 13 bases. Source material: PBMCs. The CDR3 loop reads CASSSTSGGAKNSQYF. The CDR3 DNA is TGTGCCAGCAGCTCCACTAGCGGGGGGGCCAAAAACAGTCAGTACTTC.